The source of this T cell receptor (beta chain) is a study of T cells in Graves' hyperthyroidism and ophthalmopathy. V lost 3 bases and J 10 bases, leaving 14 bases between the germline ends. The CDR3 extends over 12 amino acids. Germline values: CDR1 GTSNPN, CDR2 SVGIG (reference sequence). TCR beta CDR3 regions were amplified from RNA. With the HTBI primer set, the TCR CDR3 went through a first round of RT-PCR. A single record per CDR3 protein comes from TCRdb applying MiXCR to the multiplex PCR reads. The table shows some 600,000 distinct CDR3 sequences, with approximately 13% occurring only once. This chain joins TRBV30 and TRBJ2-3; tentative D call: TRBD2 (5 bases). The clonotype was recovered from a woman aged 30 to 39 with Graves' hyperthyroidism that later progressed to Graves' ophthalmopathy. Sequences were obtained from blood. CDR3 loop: CAWRDATRAQYF. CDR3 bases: TGTGCCTGGAGGGACGCCACGAGGGCGCAGTATTTT.